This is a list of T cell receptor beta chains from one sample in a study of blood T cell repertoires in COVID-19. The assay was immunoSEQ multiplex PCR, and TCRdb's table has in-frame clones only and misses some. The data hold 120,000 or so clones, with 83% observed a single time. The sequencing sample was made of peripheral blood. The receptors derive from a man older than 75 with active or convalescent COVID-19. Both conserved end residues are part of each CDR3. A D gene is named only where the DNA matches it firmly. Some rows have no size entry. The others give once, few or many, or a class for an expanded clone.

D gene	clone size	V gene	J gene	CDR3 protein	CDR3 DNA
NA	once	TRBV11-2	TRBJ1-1	CASSYGQSGNTEAFF	TGTGCCAGCAGCTACGGACAGTCCGGGAACACTGAAGCTTTCTTT
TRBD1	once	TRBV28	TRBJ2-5	CASSLGTGGVQETQYF	TGTGCCAGCAGTCTCGGGACAGGGGGCGTACAAGAGACCCAGTACTTC
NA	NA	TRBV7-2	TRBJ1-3	CASNGQSSGNTIYF	TGTGCCAGCAATGGACAGAGCTCTGGAAACACCATATATTTT
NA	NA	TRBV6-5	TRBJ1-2	CASSYSTVTYGYTF	TGTGCCAGCAGTTACTCGACAGTTACCTACGGCTACACCTTC
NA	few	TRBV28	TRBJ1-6	CASQGGYNSPLHF	TGTGCCAGCCAAGGGGGATATAATTCACCCCTCCACTTT
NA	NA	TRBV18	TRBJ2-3	CASALGSSTDTQYF	TGTGCCAGCGCCCTGGGCTCTAGCACAGATACGCAGTATTTT
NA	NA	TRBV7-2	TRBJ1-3	CASSLAGPGAGNTIYF	TGTGCCAGCAGCCTGGCCGGCCCGGGGGCTGGAAACACCATATATTTT
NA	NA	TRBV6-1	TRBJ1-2	CASSENPRYGYTF	TGTGCCAGCAGTGAAAACCCCAGATATGGCTACACCTTC
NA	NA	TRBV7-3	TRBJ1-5	CASSLGEYSNQPQHF	TGTGCCAGCAGCTTAGGGGAGTATAGCAATCAGCCCCAGCATTTT
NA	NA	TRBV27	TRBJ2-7	CASSPVRREYEQYF	TGTGCCAGCAGTCCCGTCCGGAGGGAATACGAGCAGTACTTC
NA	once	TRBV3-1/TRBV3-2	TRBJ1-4	CASSASRSARWATNEKLFF	TGTGCCAGCAGCGCGAGCCGATCGGCCAGGTGGGCAACTAATGAAAAACTGTTTTTT
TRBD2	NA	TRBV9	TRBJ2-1	CASSGLAGVSYNEQFF	TGTGCCAGCAGCGGACTAGCGGGGGTGAGTTACAATGAGCAGTTCTTC
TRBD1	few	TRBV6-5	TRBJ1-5	CASSGDRPGNQPQHF	TGTGCCAGCAGCGGGGACAGGCCGGGGAATCAGCCCCAGCATTTT
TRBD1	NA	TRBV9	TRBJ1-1	CASRPPDRANTEAFF	TGTGCCAGCAGACCACCCGACAGGGCAAACACTGAAGCTTTCTTT
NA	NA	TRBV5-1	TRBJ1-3	CASSLEVQGMRTIYF	TGCGCCAGCAGCTTGGAGGTTCAGGGGATGAGAACCATATATTTT
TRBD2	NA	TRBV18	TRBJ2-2	CASSPPRGGTGELFF	TGTGCCAGCTCACCGCCCCGGGGGGGAACCGGGGAGCTGTTTTTT
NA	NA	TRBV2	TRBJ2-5	CASQYQIEETQYF	TGTGCCAGCCAGTACCAGATTGAAGAGACCCAGTACTTC
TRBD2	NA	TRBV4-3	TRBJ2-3	CASSQEKKRGGTDTQYF	TGCGCCAGCAGCCAAGAAAAGAAGCGGGGGGGCACAGATACGCAGTATTTT
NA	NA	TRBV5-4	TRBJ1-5	CASSPDRNQPQHF	TGTGCCAGCAGCCCAGACAGAAATCAGCCCCAGCATTTT
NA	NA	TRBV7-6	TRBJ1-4	CASGDWGATNEKLFF	TGTGCCAGCGGGGACTGGGGTGCAACTAATGAAAAACTGTTTTTT
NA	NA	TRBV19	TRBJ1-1	CASSLLQGTEAFF	TGTGCCAGTAGTCTCCTCCAGGGCACTGAAGCTTTCTTT
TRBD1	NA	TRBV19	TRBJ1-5	CASSIDRGREYSNQPQHF	TGTGCCAGTAGTATAGACAGGGGGCGGGAATATAGCAATCAGCCCCAGCATTTT
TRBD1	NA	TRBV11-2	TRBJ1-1	CASSEDRYTEAFF	TGTGCCAGCAGCGAGGACAGGTACACTGAAGCTTTCTTT
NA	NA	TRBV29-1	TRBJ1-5	CSVGLRETDQPQHF	TGCAGCGTTGGATTGAGGGAAACGGATCAGCCCCAGCATTTT
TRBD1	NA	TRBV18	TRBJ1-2	CASSRTGGDYGYTF	TGTGCCAGCTCGCGGACAGGGGGCGATTATGGCTACACCTTC
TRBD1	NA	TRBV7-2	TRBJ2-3	CASSSQGGLTDTQYF	TGTGCCAGCAGCTCACAGGGGGGCCTCACAGATACGCAGTATTTT
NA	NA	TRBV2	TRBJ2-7	CASRDTRSSYEQYF	TGTGCCAGCAGGGACACGAGGAGCTCCTACGAGCAGTACTTC
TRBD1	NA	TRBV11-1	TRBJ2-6	CASSLGTASGANVLTF	TGTGCCAGCAGCCTAGGGACAGCCTCTGGGGCCAACGTCCTGACTTTC
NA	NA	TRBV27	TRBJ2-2	CASSFGGPGAGELFF	TGTGCCAGCTCTTTCGGGGGGCCGGGGGCCGGGGAGCTGTTTTTT
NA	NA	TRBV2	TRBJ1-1	CATKSNTEAFF	TGTGCCACTAAGTCCAACACTGAAGCTTTCTTT
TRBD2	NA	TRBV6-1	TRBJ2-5	CASRPRLAGEETQYF	TGTGCCAGCAGGCCCAGACTAGCGGGGGAAGAGACCCAGTACTTC
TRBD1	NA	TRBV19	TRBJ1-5	CASTKDRGPNQPQHF	TGTGCCAGTACTAAGGACAGGGGTCCCAATCAGCCCCAGCATTTT
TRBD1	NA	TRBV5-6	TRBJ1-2	CASSTWTGMFGGYTF	TGTGCCAGCAGCACATGGACAGGGATGTTCGGTGGCTACACCTTC
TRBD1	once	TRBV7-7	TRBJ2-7	CASSSDRGPGEQYF	TGTGCTAGCAGCTCGGACAGGGGGCCCGGGGAGCAGTACTTC
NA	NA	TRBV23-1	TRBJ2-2	CASSQPTGFANTGELFF	TGCGCCAGCAGTCAACCAACAGGGTTCGCGAACACCGGGGAGCTGTTTTTT
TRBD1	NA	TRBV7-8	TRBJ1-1	CASSPRDRVSEAFF	TGTGCCAGCAGCCCCCGGGACAGGGTTTCTGAAGCTTTCTTT
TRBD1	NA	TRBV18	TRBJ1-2	CASSPDRGPPNYGYTF	TGTGCCAGCTCACCAGACAGGGGACCTCCTAACTATGGCTACACCTTC